This T cell receptor beta chain was identified in a study of cytotoxic CD8 clonotypes in ibrutinib-treated CLL. Overall study context: There were, on average, approximately 260,000 productive templates and 90,000 to 95,000 productive rearrangements per sample.

Worth noting for this clone: What it binds is unknown.

Points from the study as a whole: Age-matched healthy donor levels were exceeded by baseline clonality, which tracked circulating CD8+ T-cell counts.

Sequencing was designed to attain a depth spanning 1 in 200,000 to 1 in 1 million T cells. Sequenced by immunoSEQ multiplex PCR; TCRdb stores in-frame clones only, minus some. Here the sample spans 250,000 to 350,000 clones, roughly three quarters being singletons. Sample: PBMCs, taken at disease progression, from a patient treated with ibrutinib. This TCR was recovered from a human donor with chronic lymphocytic leukemia.

The CDR3 protein is CATSRYRSISYEQYF. The CDR3 DNA reads TGTGCCACCAGCAGGTACAGGTCAATCTCCTACGAGCAGTACTTC. The chain employs TRBV15 and TRBJ2-7, with TRBD1 as a possible D gene (5 bases). Trimming left V 3 bases short and J 0 bases short, with 12 bases between. CDR3 length equals 15 residues. From germline, CDR1 is LNHNV and CDR2 YYDKDF (reference sequence).